One and the same sample provided the 17 T cell receptor beta chains below, sequenced in a study of T-cell memory formation after mild COVID-19. TCRdb used MiXCR to reprocess the 5' RACE reads, holding one entry per CDR3 protein. The sample carries around 82,000 distinct CDR3 sequences, 9.5% to 15% recorded once. Source material: PBMCs or a T cell subset sorted from them (not recorded which). These receptors originate from a man in his late teens or twenties who had mild COVID-19 (a few samples of this study predate the infection). Cell type and time point are not known.

The table lists this clonotype with a few counts. This chain links TRBV4-1 with TRBJ1-1; no definite D call. Germline V gene data show CDR1 as MGHRA and CDR2 as YSYEKL. The CDR3 loop spans 13 amino acids. V was shortened by 0 bases and J by 3 bases, with 5 bases between the two germline ends. CDR3 region: CASSQDTYTEAFF. As DNA, the CDR3 is TGCGCCAGCAGCCAAGATACGTACACTGAAGCTTTCTTT.

This clonotype has only a few counts. The chain is built from TRBV27 and TRBJ2-5, with TRBD2 identical over 10 bases. The germline V gene encodes CDR1 MNHEY and CDR2 SMNVEV (reference sequence). The CDR3 loop spans 14 amino acids. Trimming took 6 bases from V and 3 from J; bases not matched to a gene: 4. The CDR3 DNA is TGTGCCAGCAGACCGGGACTAGCGAAAGAGACCCAGTACTTC. It yields the protein CASRPGLAKETQYF.

This clonotype appeared a few times. This chain connects TRBV12-3 or TRBV12-4 to TRBJ1-4; D not certain. This CDR3 is built from 14 residues. Trimming took 5 bases from V and 4 from J, leaving 11 bases between them. The CDR3 region is CASSPGLSNEKLFF. CDR3 in DNA: TGTGCCAGCAGTCCCGGACTGAGTAATGAAAAACTGTTTTTT.

This clonotype was seen at least ten times. The chain joins TRBV4-1 to TRBJ1-2; no reliable D call. This CDR3 region has 16 residues. V lost 3 bases, J lost 5 bases, and 19 bases lay in between. Germline V gene data show CDR1 as MGHRA and CDR2 as YSYEKL. The CDR3 DNA reads as TGCGCCAGCAGCCAGAGCTCGTTGGACGGATTATATGGCTACACCTTC. Amino acids: CASSQSSLDGLYGYTF.

This clonotype has ten or more counts. The J gene is TRBJ2-7, the V gene TRBV4-2, with 7 bases aligning to TRBD1. The V gene end was trimmed by 1 base and the J gene end by 3 bases; junction bases not matched to a gene: 9. The CDR3 is made up of 16 amino acids. Germline V gives CDR1 LGHNA, CDR2 YNFKEQ. CDR3 residues: CASSQVFGAGGYEQYF. For the CDR3, the DNA is TGTGCCAGCAGCCAAGTTTTCGGGGCAGGGGGCTACGAGCAGTACTTC.

Ten or more counts support this clonotype. The chain uses TRBV24-1 and TRBJ2-7; D possibly uses TRBD1 or TRBD2 (5 bases each). This CDR3 is built from 17 residues. Germline CDR1 reads KGHDR; CDR2 reads SFDVKD. Trimming stripped 2 bases from V and 1 base from J, with 17 bases between. Written as DNA, the CDR3 is TGTGCCACCAGTGATTGGGGGTCTAGGGTAACGTCCTACGAGCAGTACGTC. Translation: CATSDWGSRVTSYEQYV.

This clonotype appeared a few times. The V call is TRBV12-3 or TRBV12-4, the J call TRBJ2-1; D ambiguous. The CDR3 has 12 amino acids. V gave up 5 bases and J gave up 6 bases, with 8 bases separating them. The CDR3 sequence is CASSLWGNEQFF. The CDR3 DNA reads as TGTGCCAGCAGTCTCTGGGGCAATGAGCAGTTCTTC.

Only a few counts were recorded for this clonotype. The rearrangement links TRBV7-9 to TRBJ2-5; possibly TRBD2 for D (5 bases). This CDR3 has 14 amino acids. Germline V gene data show CDR1 as SEHNR and CDR2 as FQNEAQ (reference sequence). Trimming took off 5 bases at V and 4 bases at J, with 14 bases between the two ends. CDR3: CASSAPRAGETQYF. DNA of the CDR3: TGTGCCAGCAGCGCTCCCCGGGCGGGAGAGACCCAGTACTTC.

Here the CDR3 reads CATSRDPTAEAFF. In nucleotides, the CDR3 is TGTGCCACCAGCAGAGATCCGACAGCTGAAGCTTTCTTT. The chain combines TRBV15 with TRBJ1-1; D may be TRBD1 (5 bases). This CDR3 has 13 residues. V lost 0 bases, J lost 6 bases, and 8 bases lay in between. Per the germline V gene, CDR1 is LNHNV and CDR2 is YYDKDF (reference sequence).

This clonotype was detected many times. The chain links TRBV6-5 to TRBJ2-7; weak D call: TRBD1 (6 bases). V was trimmed by 2 bases and J by 0 bases, leaving 14 bases between them. CDR3 length: 16 residues. Per the germline V gene, CDR1 is MNHEY and CDR2 is SVGAGI. The CDR3, as DNA: TGTGCCAGCAGTTACAGGACAGCTCCTACCTCCTACGAGCAGTACTTC. Translated, it gives CASSYRTAPTSYEQYF.

The rearrangement links TRBV4-1 to TRBJ2-3, with 11 bases aligning to TRBD2. The CDR3 sequence is 16 residues long. J lost 3 bases, V lost 4 bases, and 6 bases had no gene match. Germline V gene data show CDR1 as MGHRA and CDR2 as YSYEKL. The CDR3 protein is CASSLLTSGETDTQYF. The CDR3 DNA is TGCGCCAGCAGCCTTCTGACTAGCGGGGAGACAGATACGCAGTATTTT.

The chain carries TRBV7-3 and TRBJ2-5; 11 positions agree with TRBD2. With the DNA end fitting TRBJ2-1 better, the J assignment may be wrong. The CDR3 runs to 15 residues. Germline assignment: CDR1 SGHTA and CDR2 FQGTGA. The CDR3 sequence is CASSSLAGGPAEQFF. The CDR3 bases are TGTGCCAGCAGCTCTTTAGCGGGGGGGCCCGCTGAGCAGTTCTTC.

This clonotype has a handful of counts. V and J are TRBV28 and TRBJ1-1, with 7 nucleotides matching TRBD1. The CDR3 length is 14 residues. V dropped 7 bases and J dropped 10; count of bases not matched to a gene: 15. Germline V gene data show CDR1 as MDHEN and CDR2 as SYDVKM. CDR3 loop: CASTPTGSPSGAFF. CDR3 nucleotides: TGTGCCAGCACCCCGACAGGGAGCCCCTCCGGAGCTTTCTTT.

This clonotype has only a few counts. The chain joins TRBV7-2 to TRBJ1-1, with D possibly TRBD1 on 5 matching bases. CDR1 and CDR2 from the germline V gene are SGHTA and FQGNSA. This CDR3 is 14 amino acids long. Trimming shortened V by 10 bases and J by 0 bases, and 15 bases separated the two germline ends. The CDR3 coding sequence is TGTGCCACCTTAGAGGGACCCATGAACACTGAAGCTTTCTTT. Translated, it gives CATLEGPMNTEAFF.

The chain recombines TRBV14 with TRBJ2-6; no definite D call. The CDR3 contains 19 residues. Looked up from germline, CDR1 is SGHDN and CDR2 is FVKESK. Trimming cost V 4 bases and J 0 bases, with 19 bases left between them. CDR3 amino acids: CASSLLPRTAGSGANVLTF. CDR3 in DNA: TGTGCCAGCAGCCTGCTACCGAGGACGGCAGGCTCTGGGGCCAACGTCCTGACTTTC.

This clonotype was detected a few times. This chain connects TRBV4-1 to TRBJ1-5; D may be TRBD1 (5 bases). Per the germline V gene, CDR1 is MGHRA and CDR2 is YSYEKL. The CDR3 sequence is 16 residues long. Between the trimmed V and J ends, which lost 3 bases and 0 bases, there was a span of 12 bases. Here the CDR3 reads CASSQGVMFSNQPQHF. DNA for the CDR3: TGCGCCAGCAGCCAGGGGGTGATGTTTAGCAATCAGCCCCAGCATTTT.

The chain couples TRBV5-1 to TRBJ2-7; possibly TRBD1 for D (6 bases). CDR3 size: 14 residues. The V and J ends lost 3 bases and 3 bases respectively, with 13 bases between them. The germline gives CDR1 SGHRS, CDR2 YFSETQ. CDR3 nucleotides: TGCGCCAGCAGCTCGAGACAGGAAAACTACGAGCAGTACGTC. Its translation: CASSSRQENYEQYV.